One sample yielded the 5 T cell receptor beta chains listed below, sequenced in a study of CD8+ T cells in alopecia areata. The authors extracted RNA and reverse transcribed it into cDNA as the sequencing template. Sequencing used immunoSEQ multiplex PCR; TCRdb keeps in-frame clones, though not all of them. The sample carries about 180,000 clones, more than 60% recorded once. The material sequenced was CD4+ T cells sorted from blood, taken at week 0. The source is a human donor with alopecia areata.

In its sample, this clone was seen once. The sample has other DNA sequences that encode this CDR3 too. The CDR3 is CASSLTSTDTQYF. Written as DNA, the CDR3 is TGCGCCAGCAGCTTGACTAGCACAGATACGCAGTATTTT. V gene TRBV5-1 combines with J gene TRBJ2-3; D uncertain. The germline CDR1 and CDR2 sequences are SGHRS and YFSETQ. Trimming shortened V by 1 base and J by 0 bases, and 3 bases separated the two germline ends. This CDR3 is 13 amino acids long.

In this sample, this clone is medium-sized. V usage is TRBV19 and J usage is TRBJ2-2; TRBD1 matches at 7 bases. The germline V gene encodes CDR1 LNHDA and CDR2 SQIVND (reference sequence). The V segment lost 4 bases and the J segment 6 bases; nucleotides outside the gene matches: 2. The CDR3 loop spans 13 amino acids. CDR3 nucleotides: TGTGCCAGTAGTACGCAGGGGGCCGGGGAGCTGTTTTTT. This gives the protein CASSTQGAGELFF.

This chain uses TRBV30 with TRBJ2-3, with unresolved D. V was shortened by 8 bases and J by 2 bases, with 17 bases between the two germline ends. Germline V lookup: CDR1 GTSNPN, CDR2 SVGIG (reference sequence). The CDR3 totals 14 residues. The CDR3: CARDSGSLTDTQYF. CDR3 nucleotides: TGTGCCAGAGACTCGGGCAGTCTCACAGATACGCAGTATTTT.

The chain carries TRBV5-1 and TRBJ2-1, with 9 bases matching TRBD1. With V trimmed by 3 bases and J by 0 bases, 16 bases remained unmatched. This CDR3 has 20 amino acids. Germline CDR1 is SGHRS and CDR2 is YFSETQ. The chain's CDR3 is CASSSTTGTGQPSSYNEQFF. CDR3 DNA: TGCGCCAGCAGCTCGACGACGGGGACAGGGCAACCGAGCTCCTACAATGAGCAGTTCTTC.

V gene TRBV29-1 combines with J gene TRBJ2-1; perhaps D is TRBD1 or TRBD2 (5 bases each). With 6 bases removed from V and 4 bases from J, the gap between germline ends came to 10 bases. The germline CDR1 and CDR2 sequences are SQVTM and ANQGSEA. The CDR3 runs 12 residues. CDR3 nucleotide sequence: TGCAGCGTCGGGACGGAATACAATGAGCAGTTCTTC. It specifies CSVGTEYNEQFF.